The rows below give T cell receptor beta chains drawn from one sample of a study of PD-L1 blockade in urothelial cancer. Repertoires were generated with immunoSEQ multiplex PCR, while TCRdb's copy carries only in-frame clones and drops some. The table has 20,000 to 25,000 clones, 90% seen once. The sample was PBMCs, taken around atezolizumab (anti-PD-L1) treatment. All receptors derive from a woman aged 55 to 70 with urothelial cancer. The CDR3 runs from the conserved cysteine through the conserved F or W. Fields, in order: J gene, D gene, clone size, V gene, CDR3 protein, CDR3 DNA. The D gene is left open where the match is weak. Size is stated for part of the rows, as once, few or many counts, or as a class when the clone is expanded.

J gene: TRBJ2-7
D gene: .
clone size: .
V gene: TRBV6-1
CDR3 protein: CASSVGAGVAGTYEQYF
CDR3 DNA: TGTGCCAGCAGTGTGGGGGCAGGGGTGGCCGGGACGTACGAGCAGTACTTC

J gene: TRBJ2-7
D gene: TRBD2
clone size: .
V gene: TRBV10-3
CDR3 protein: CAISASSGRAGEQYF
CDR3 DNA: TGTGCCATCAGTGCCTCTAGCGGGAGGGCCGGCGAGCAGTACTTC

J gene: TRBJ1-2
D gene: .
clone size: once
V gene: TRBV5-4
CDR3 protein: CASSLGWQAHGYTF
CDR3 DNA: TGTGCCAGCAGCTTGGGATGGCAGGCACATGGCTACACCTTC

J gene: TRBJ2-1
D gene: .
clone size: .
V gene: TRBV7-2
CDR3 protein: CASRLGVWDEQFF
CDR3 DNA: TGTGCCAGCAGGCTCGGGGTTTGGGATGAGCAGTTCTTC

J gene: TRBJ2-1
D gene: TRBD2
clone size: .
V gene: TRBV9
CDR3 protein: CASSVESSGVYNEQFF
CDR3 DNA: TGTGCCAGCAGCGTAGAGTCTAGCGGGGTGTACAATGAGCAGTTCTTC

J gene: TRBJ2-3
D gene: TRBD2
clone size: once
V gene: TRBV6-5
CDR3 protein: CASSYTSERADTQYF
CDR3 DNA: TGTGCCAGCAGTTACACTAGCGAGAGAGCAGATACGCAGTATTTT

J gene: TRBJ2-7
D gene: .
clone size: .
V gene: TRBV18
CDR3 protein: CASSPPRAITYEQYF
CDR3 DNA: TGTGCCAGCTCACCTCCGAGAGCCATCACCTACGAGCAGTACTTC

J gene: TRBJ1-1
D gene: TRBD1
clone size: .
V gene: TRBV5-6
CDR3 protein: CASSLPGQMNTEAFF
CDR3 DNA: TGTGCCAGCAGCTTGCCGGGACAGATGAACACTGAAGCTTTCTTT

J gene: TRBJ2-7
D gene: .
clone size: .
V gene: TRBV5-4
CDR3 protein: CASSPGWAGEYEQYF
CDR3 DNA: TGTGCCAGCAGCCCGGGTTGGGCTGGGGAGTACGAGCAGTACTTC

J gene: TRBJ2-7
D gene: TRBD2
clone size: .
V gene: TRBV9
CDR3 protein: CASTVGTSGTYEQYF
CDR3 DNA: TGTGCCAGCACCGTTGGGACTAGCGGCACATACGAGCAGTACTTC

J gene: TRBJ1-4
D gene: .
clone size: .
V gene: TRBV7-9
CDR3 protein: CASSLEGRGRNEKLFF
CDR3 DNA: TGTGCCAGCAGCTTAGAGGGCAGGGGAAGGAATGAAAAACTGTTTTTT

J gene: TRBJ2-5
D gene: .
clone size: .
V gene: TRBV9
CDR3 protein: CASSVSGGHFGETQYF
CDR3 DNA: TGTGCCAGCAGCGTATCGGGGGGCCACTTTGGAGAGACCCAGTACTTC

J gene: TRBJ2-7
D gene: .
clone size: once
V gene: TRBV28
CDR3 protein: CASRAQGFAQYF
CDR3 DNA: TGTGCCAGCAGGGCCCAGGGTTTCGCGCAGTACTTC

J gene: TRBJ2-3
D gene: TRBD1
clone size: .
V gene: TRBV25-1
CDR3 protein: CASSGTGPDTQYF
CDR3 DNA: TGTGCCAGCAGCGGGACAGGGCCAGATACGCAGTATTTT

J gene: TRBJ2-1
D gene: .
clone size: .
V gene: TRBV9
CDR3 protein: CASSVDIARNEQFF
CDR3 DNA: TGTGCCAGCAGCGTAGATATAGCGCGGAATGAGCAGTTCTTC

J gene: TRBJ1-1
D gene: .
clone size: .
V gene: TRBV6-5
CDR3 protein: CASRSQGVATEAFF
CDR3 DNA: TGTGCCAGCAGATCACAGGGAGTAGCCACTGAAGCTTTCTTT

J gene: TRBJ2-5
D gene: .
clone size: .
V gene: TRBV7-7
CDR3 protein: CASSLFPEGTQYF
CDR3 DNA: TGTGCCAGCAGCCTCTTCCCTGAGGGGACCCAGTACTTC

J gene: TRBJ2-1
D gene: TRBD2
clone size: .
V gene: TRBV19
CDR3 protein: CASSIASGRGEQFF
CDR3 DNA: TGTGCCAGTAGTATTGCCAGCGGGAGAGGTGAGCAGTTCTTC

J gene: TRBJ1-6
D gene: .
clone size: .
V gene: TRBV6-5
CDR3 protein: CASSLGENSPLHF
CDR3 DNA: TGTGCCAGCAGCCTCGGGGAAAATTCACCCCTCCACTTT

J gene: TRBJ1-1
D gene: .
clone size: .
V gene: TRBV6-1
CDR3 protein: CASSEATTGSTEAFF
CDR3 DNA: TGTGCCAGCAGTGAAGCGACGACAGGTTCCACTGAAGCTTTCTTT

J gene: TRBJ2-6
D gene: .
clone size: .
V gene: TRBV4-1
CDR3 protein: CASSQDRGARSGSGANVLTF
CDR3 DNA: TGCGCCAGCAGCCAAGATCGGGGGGCTAGATCGGGCTCTGGGGCCAACGTCCTGACTTTC

J gene: TRBJ2-7
D gene: .
clone size: once
V gene: TRBV11-2
CDR3 protein: CASSLGRGEQYF
CDR3 DNA: TGTGCCAGCAGCTTAGGCAGGGGCGAGCAGTACTTC

J gene: TRBJ2-1
D gene: TRBD2
clone size: few
V gene: TRBV18
CDR3 protein: CASSQRTSDYNEQFF
CDR3 DNA: TGTGCCAGCTCACAAAGGACTAGCGATTACAATGAGCAGTTCTTC

J gene: TRBJ2-2
D gene: .
clone size: .
V gene: TRBV10-1
CDR3 protein: CASSESASNTGELFF
CDR3 DNA: TGCGCCAGCAGTGAGTCGGCTTCGAACACCGGGGAGCTGTTTTTT

J gene: TRBJ2-3
D gene: TRBD2
clone size: .
V gene: TRBV27
CDR3 protein: CASSLDRLAGGTDTQYF
CDR3 DNA: TGTGCCAGCAGTTTAGATCGACTAGCGGGGGGCACAGATACGCAGTATTTT

J gene: TRBJ2-7
D gene: .
clone size: .
V gene: TRBV10-2
CDR3 protein: CASSQEGSSYEQYF
CDR3 DNA: TGCGCCAGCAGTCAGGAGGGAAGCTCCTACGAGCAGTACTTC

J gene: TRBJ1-5
D gene: .
clone size: .
V gene: TRBV5-1
CDR3 protein: CASSPGEFNQPQHF
CDR3 DNA: TGCGCCAGCAGTCCGGGAGAATTCAATCAGCCCCAGCATTTT

J gene: TRBJ2-7
D gene: .
clone size: .
V gene: TRBV6-5
CDR3 protein: CASRPGQDRGEQYF
CDR3 DNA: TGTGCCAGCAGACCGGGACAAGATAGGGGGGAGCAGTACTTC

J gene: TRBJ2-7
D gene: TRBD1
clone size: .
V gene: TRBV4-1
CDR3 protein: CASSHRDAGTGGYEQYF
CDR3 DNA: TGCGCCAGCAGCCATAGGGACGCCGGGACAGGAGGCTACGAGCAGTACTTC

J gene: TRBJ2-7
D gene: TRBD1
clone size: .
V gene: TRBV19
CDR3 protein: CASSKTGSYEQYF
CDR3 DNA: TGTGCCAGTAGTAAGACAGGGTCTTACGAGCAGTACTTC

J gene: TRBJ2-1
D gene: TRBD2
clone size: .
V gene: TRBV10-2
CDR3 protein: CASSVRLAAFNEQFF
CDR3 DNA: TGCGCCAGCAGTGTACGGCTAGCGGCTTTCAATGAGCAGTTCTTC

J gene: TRBJ1-5
D gene: .
clone size: .
V gene: TRBV19
CDR3 protein: CASSSILKGSNQPQHF
CDR3 DNA: TGTGCCAGTAGTTCCATCTTGAAGGGGAGCAATCAGCCCCAGCATTTT

J gene: TRBJ2-7
D gene: .
clone size: .
V gene: TRBV5-8
CDR3 protein: CASSPAGWGEEQYF
CDR3 DNA: TGTGCCAGCAGCCCCGCCGGGTGGGGCGAGGAGCAGTACTTC

J gene: TRBJ2-3
D gene: TRBD2
clone size: .
V gene: TRBV29-1
CDR3 protein: CSVPGLAGDGRTPDTQYF
CDR3 DNA: TGCAGCGTACCTGGACTAGCGGGAGATGGGAGAACGCCAGATACGCAGTATTTT

J gene: TRBJ2-1
D gene: TRBD2
clone size: once
V gene: TRBV5-1
CDR3 protein: CASTPGLAEGVYNEQFF
CDR3 DNA: TGCGCCAGCACACCGGGACTAGCGGAGGGGGTCTACAATGAGCAGTTCTTC

J gene: TRBJ2-1
D gene: .
clone size: few
V gene: TRBV9
CDR3 protein: CASSVVPGDYNEQFF
CDR3 DNA: TGTGCCAGCAGCGTAGTACCAGGTGACTACAATGAGCAGTTCTTC

J gene: TRBJ2-2
D gene: TRBD2
clone size: .
V gene: TRBV7-9
CDR3 protein: CASSASGSNTGELFF
CDR3 DNA: TGTGCCAGCAGCGCTAGCGGATCGAACACCGGGGAGCTGTTTTTT

J gene: TRBJ2-1
D gene: .
clone size: .
V gene: TRBV28
CDR3 protein: CASSLGGFSYNEQFF
CDR3 DNA: TGTGCCAGCAGTTTAGGCGGGTTCTCCTACAATGAGCAGTTCTTC

J gene: TRBJ2-1
D gene: .
clone size: .
V gene: TRBV27
CDR3 protein: CASSLTPGSALYEQFF
CDR3 DNA: TGTGCCAGCAGTCTTACCCCCGGGAGCGCCCTTTATGAGCAGTTCTTC

J gene: TRBJ2-1
D gene: .
clone size: .
V gene: TRBV29-1
CDR3 protein: CSVDTSYEQFF
CDR3 DNA: TGCAGCGTAGACACTAGCTATGAGCAGTTCTTC

J gene: TRBJ2-5
D gene: TRBD2
clone size: few
V gene: TRBV9
CDR3 protein: CASSISPGTSGRFQETQYF
CDR3 DNA: TGTGCCAGCAGCATTTCCCCCGGAACTAGCGGTCGGTTCCAAGAGACCCAGTACTTC

J gene: TRBJ2-1
D gene: TRBD1
clone size: .
V gene: TRBV18
CDR3 protein: CASSPSYDRVANEQFF
CDR3 DNA: TGTGCCAGCTCACCCTCCTATGACAGGGTAGCCAATGAGCAGTTCTTC

J gene: TRBJ2-1
D gene: TRBD2
clone size: .
V gene: TRBV4-2
CDR3 protein: CASSQGSSGSFYNEQFF
CDR3 DNA: TGTGCCAGCAGCCAAGGCTCTAGCGGGAGCTTCTACAATGAGCAGTTCTTC